This TCR beta chain is drawn from a study of response to subunit inactivated influenza vaccine. TCRdb re-derived calls from the RT-PCR reads in MiXCR, one entry per CDR3 protein. The sample lists roughly 540,000 distinct CDR3 sequences, roughly a quarter occurring once. The CDR3 has 17 amino acids. Trimming removed 3 bases at V and 1 base at J, with 18 bases between. This sample also belongs to another study, concerning T cells expressing NK-cell markers. That paper adds: What made the TCR beta cDNA was 5'RACE template switching with UMIs. Serological testing identified seven of the eight sequenced donors as HCMV-seropositive and one as seronegative. Restricting sorting to alpha-beta TCR T cells was achieved in several experiments by an anti-gamma-delta TCR antibody. A handful of donors showed these clonotypes also leading the CD3+CD56-NKG2C+ fraction.

The input for sequencing was CD4+ T cells sorted from PBMCs, taken 11 to 12 days after vaccination. V gene TRBV23-1 combines with J gene TRBJ2-5, with D uncertain. TRBV23-1 is treated as an ORF (open reading frame) with a function not yet certain. This sequence originates from a man aged 50 to 59 who received an inactivated influenza vaccine. The CDR3 DNA is TGCGCCAGCAGTCACCCCCGCTTAGCTCTTCCCCAAGAGACCCAGTACTTC. Its protein is CASSHPRLALPQETQYF.